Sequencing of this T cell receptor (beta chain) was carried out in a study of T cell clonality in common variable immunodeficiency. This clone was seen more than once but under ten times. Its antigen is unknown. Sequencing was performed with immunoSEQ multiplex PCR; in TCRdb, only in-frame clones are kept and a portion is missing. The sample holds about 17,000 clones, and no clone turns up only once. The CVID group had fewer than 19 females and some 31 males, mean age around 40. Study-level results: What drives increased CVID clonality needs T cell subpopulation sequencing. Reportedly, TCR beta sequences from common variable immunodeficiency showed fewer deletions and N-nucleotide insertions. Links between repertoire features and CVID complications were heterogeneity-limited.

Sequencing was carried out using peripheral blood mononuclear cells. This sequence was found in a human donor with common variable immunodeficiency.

This CDR3 reads CASSLGQGHQPQHF. CDR3 bases read: TGTGCCAGCTCCCTGGGACAGGGCCATCAGCCC. The chain has TRBV18 and TRBJ1-5; 9 bases line up with TRBD1. Read coverage stops 3 residues before the CDR3 terminus; the germline J gene supplies the remainder. Germline V gene lookup returns CDR1 KGHSH and CDR2 LQKENI. The CDR3 runs to 14 residues. V lost 6 bases and J lost 5; bases outside the gene matches: 5.